This TCR beta chain was recorded in a study of regulatory T cells in long-lasting Graves disease. About the research overall: For a period under 3 months, newly diagnosed Graves' patients had taken antithyroid drugs. Overall study findings and caveats: Persistent Graves' cases showed lower TCR diversity than newly diagnosed cases.

This clonotype was counted only a few times. Its specificity is unknown. There are 12 residues in the CDR3. In germline, CDR1 is DFQATT, CDR2 SNEGSKA (reference sequence). V lost 6 bases to trimming and J lost 5 bases, with 13 bases between them. Time point given: newly diagnosed GD, antithyroid drugs for less than 3 months. The TCR library was prepared using RNA isolated from PBMCs. Relying on iRepertoire HTBI primers and Arm-PCR of CDR3 regions, the team built TCR beta libraries. TCRdb called the multiplex PCR reads again in MiXCR, with one record for every CDR3 protein. The table has about 620,000 distinct CDR3 sequences, 16% seen once. The sample also formed part of further work on T cells in Graves' hyperthyroidism and ophthalmopathy. From that study: A set of HTBI primers served as the primers for a first-round RT-PCR of the TCR CDR3.

This clonotype originated in a woman aged 30 to 39 with Graves disease. This rearrangement joins TRBV20-1 to TRBJ1-2; D unresolved. Specimen: peripheral blood mononuclear cells (PBMCs), collected at new diagnosis, from a patient treated with antithyroid drugs. CDR3 sequence reads: CSASGQTYGYTF. Written as DNA, the CDR3 is TGCAGTGCGAGTGGGCAGACGTATGGCTACACCTTC.